A selection of T cell receptor beta chains follows, all from one sample in a study of blood T cell repertoires in COVID-19. Repertoires were generated with immunoSEQ multiplex PCR, while TCRdb's copy carries only in-frame clones and drops some. The table has some 100,000 clones, roughly 85% seen once; the top ten hold 2% to 3%. Sample: PBMCs or T cells enriched from blood (not recorded which). These receptors originate from a woman in her fifties or sixties who had recovered from COVID-19. Both conserved end residues are part of each CDR3. The order of the fields is clone size, V gene, J gene, D gene, CDR3 protein, CDR3 DNA. A D gene is named only where the DNA matches it firmly. Not all rows give a size; the values are once, few, many and, for expanded clones, a class.

.	TRBV9	TRBJ2-5	.	CASSFRAEETQYF	TGTGCCAGCAGCTTCAGGGCGGAAGAGACCCAGTACTTC
.	TRBV11-1	TRBJ2-1	TRBD2	CASTVGLAKHEQFF	TGTGCCAGCACCGTCGGACTAGCAAAGCATGAGCAGTTCTTC
.	TRBV5-5	TRBJ1-1	.	CASSATWGDTEAFF	TGTGCCAGCAGCGCCACATGGGGAGACACTGAAGCTTTCTTT
.	TRBV7-8	TRBJ2-3	.	CASSLKYTDTQYF	TGTGCCAGCAGTTTAAAATACACAGATACGCAGTATTTT
.	TRBV27	TRBJ1-2	TRBD1	CASSLSTGGESYTF	TGTGCCAGCAGTTTATCGACAGGGGGCGAGTCCTACACCTTC
few	TRBV5-4	TRBJ1-1	.	CASSPTGNTEAFF	TGTGCCAGCAGCCCTACAGGGAACACTGAAGCTTTCTTT
.	TRBV5-1	TRBJ1-6	TRBD1	CASSLIPGQGNSPLHF	TGCGCCAGCAGTTTGATACCGGGACAGGGAAATTCACCCCTCCACTTT
.	TRBV9	TRBJ1-2	.	CASSVVGLDTNYGYTF	TGTGCCAGCAGCGTAGTCGGGTTGGACACTAACTATGGCTACACCTTC
.	TRBV19	TRBJ2-3	.	CASSIAARGTQYF	TGTGCCAGTAGTATTGCGGCGCGTGGTACGCAGTATTTT
.	TRBV28	TRBJ2-1	.	CASTRRGIAPNGNEQFF	TGTGCCAGCACCCGCCGTGGAATTGCCCCTAACGGGAATGAGCAGTTCTTC
once	TRBV27	TRBJ1-1	.	CASSRSPPLAVNTEAFF	TGTGCCAGCAGCCGCTCCCCCCCGCTTGCGGTCAACACTGAAGCTTTCTTT
.	TRBV2	TRBJ2-5	TRBD2	CASSHRLAGEETQYF	TGTGCCAGCAGCCACAGACTAGCGGGGGAAGAGACCCAGTACTTC
.	TRBV5-4	TRBJ1-1	.	CASSFTANTEAFF	TGTGCCAGCAGCTTCACAGCGAACACTGAAGCTTTCTTT
.	TRBV28	TRBJ2-7	.	CASSFRQRTYEQYF	TGTGCCAGCAGTTTTCGACAGAGGACCTACGAGCAGTACTTC
.	TRBV19	TRBJ2-7	TRBD2	CASSATGTSGEYEQYF	TGTGCCAGTAGTGCGACCGGGACTAGCGGGGAGTACGAGCAGTACTTC
.	TRBV11-3	TRBJ1-2	.	CASSSSDKYGYTF	TGTGCCAGCAGCTCCTCCGACAAGTATGGCTACACCTTC
.	TRBV7-3	TRBJ2-3	TRBD2	CASSRGLAGADTQYF	TGTGCCAGCAGCCGCGGACTAGCGGGAGCAGATACGCAGTATTTT
once	TRBV14	TRBJ1-4	.	CASSQGPGRIRNEKLFF	TGTGCCAGCAGCCAAGGTCCAGGCCGCATTCGAAATGAAAAACTGTTTTTT